This TCR beta chain comes out of a study of OX40 agonist ivuxolimab in advanced cancers. Across the study: A diagnosis of hepatocellular carcinoma, melanoma, renal cell or head and neck cancer was present in dose-escalation patients. The dose-escalation cohort was around 83% male, with a mean age of around 60 years, ranging about 23 to 79. Prior anti-PD-1, anti-PD-L1 or anti-CTLA-4 therapy was allowed; 40% had some.

V dropped 7 bases and J dropped 0; count of bases not matched to a gene: 10. This CDR3 region has 17 residues. The germline gives CDR1 SNHLY, CDR2 FYNNEI. Assay used: immunoSEQ multiplex PCR; TCRdb lists only in-frame clones, some missing. Found here are 40,000 to 50,000 clones, approximately 87% of them singletons; the top ten hold around 35%. The chain employs TRBV2 and TRBJ1-5, with TRBD1 matching 9 bases. The sequence was collected from an adult with an advanced solid tumor such as melanoma, head and neck, liver or kidney cancer. Sequenced here: CD4+ or CD8+ T cells sorted from blood, sampled in a trial of the OX40 agonist ivuxolimab. CDR3 sequence: CASTRDRASYSNQPQHF. CDR3 coding DNA: TGTGCCAGCACCCGGGACAGGGCATCTTATAGCAATCAGCCCCAGCATTTT.